The rows below give T cell receptor beta chains drawn from one sample of a study of blood T cell repertoires in COVID-19. Repertoires were generated with immunoSEQ multiplex PCR, while TCRdb's copy carries only in-frame clones and drops some. Of under 250,000 clones in the sample, around 80% were seen once. Source material: peripheral blood. Every receptor here comes from a man in his fifties with active or convalescent COVID-19. Each CDR3 is given without its conserved first and last residue.

TRBJ2-2 | TRBV7-8 | ASSFRGYTGELF
TRBJ2-3 | TRBV27 | ASSTSGDPQDTQY
TRBJ1-2 | TRBV4-1 | ASSQESGQSYGYT
TRBJ2-3 | TRBV27 | ASREGLGLAGGVTDTQY
TRBJ2-3 | TRBV5-4 | ASSLAGGLSTDTQY
TRBJ2-1 | TRBV6-2/TRBV6-3 | ASSYPRQGPSSYNEQF
TRBJ1-2 | TRBV4-1 | ASSQDRAASFSNYGYT
TRBJ1-5 | TRBV24-1 | ATGSSRSANSNQPQH
TRBJ2-5 | TRBV7-2 | ASSLDPRQETQY
TRBJ2-2 | TRBV3-1/TRBV3-2 | ASSQDWRTGVDGELF
TRBJ1-4 | TRBV7-9 | ASSPGTEEGILF
TRBJ2-3 | TRBV7-2 | ASSLGSPAGGQDTQY
TRBJ2-7 | TRBV3-1/TRBV3-2 | ASSHLVEQY
TRBJ1-4 | TRBV10-3 | AISRDLNEKLF
TRBJ1-6 | TRBV7-9 | ASSRTDGRSPLH
TRBJ2-7 | TRBV30 | AWSHGQTEQY
TRBJ2-1 | TRBV3-1/TRBV3-2 | ASSHLQGAQF
TRBJ2-1 | TRBV5-1 | ASRASGGNEQF
TRBJ1-2 | TRBV19 | ASSMLQGASA
TRBJ1-5 | TRBV12-3/TRBV12-4 | ASMDRGNQPQH
TRBJ2-1 | TRBV5-6 | ASSAEKTSGYNEQF
TRBJ1-5 | TRBV6-5 | ASRGRQRSNQPQH
TRBJ2-5 | TRBV19 | ASSTSRGETQY
TRBJ2-3 | TRBV20-1 | SASGEAGPSTDTQY
TRBJ2-5 | TRBV18 | ASSPSVGAQETQY
TRBJ2-3 | TRBV5-6 | ASKYSGGTDTQY
TRBJ2-1 | TRBV2 | ASRSSGTYNEQF
TRBJ2-5 | TRBV19 | ASREQGYGTQY
TRBJ1-5 | TRBV28 | ASSLRTGGIDNQPQH
TRBJ2-7 | TRBV6-6 | ASSRKQGEGVGEQY
TRBJ2-1 | TRBV27 | ASSLYPRGGTYNEQF
TRBJ2-1 | TRBV9 | ASSPDGTSGSNEQF
TRBJ1-6 | TRBV19 | ASGTGYGNSPLH
TRBJ2-2 | TRBV9 | ASSVTQGTLNTGELF
TRBJ1-4 | TRBV11-2 | ASSFGTGGHGSEKLF
TRBJ2-5 | TRBV5-1 | ASSLNLAGLISEETQY
TRBJ2-3 | TRBV11-3 | ASSLTSGGASTQY
TRBJ2-3 | TRBV6-5 | ASSAGPEADTQY
TRBJ2-7 | TRBV5-1 | ASSAGLAGALSSYEQY
TRBJ2-1 | TRBV6-6 | ASTNSGRAKEQF
TRBJ2-5 | TRBV28 | ATLDGGEETQY
TRBJ1-1 | TRBV30 | AWSLTGGVNRAF
TRBJ1-5 | TRBV13 | ASKEGNQPQH